This passage covers 10 T cell receptor beta chains from one sample sequenced in a study of regulatory T cells in long-lasting Graves disease. Documented time point: newly diagnosed GD, antithyroid drugs for less than 3 months. The TCR library was made from RNA extracted from PBMCs. Assembly of TCR beta libraries relied on iRepertoire HTBI primers together with Arm-PCR of CDR3 regions. One entry per CDR3 protein, called by TCRdb with MiXCR from the multiplex PCR reads. The data contain about 560,000 distinct CDR3 sequences, approximately 16% of them singletons. Separately, the same data were catalogued under a study of T cells in Graves' hyperthyroidism and ophthalmopathy.

Sample: peripheral blood mononuclear cells (PBMCs), taken at new diagnosis, from a patient treated with antithyroid drugs. All receptors derive from a man aged 18 to 30 with Graves disease.

This clonotype was seen a handful of times. The V call is TRBV19, the J call TRBJ1-5, with no clear D. This CDR3 region has 14 residues. CDR1 LNHDA and CDR2 SQIVND come from the germline V gene (reference sequence). Between the trimmed V and J ends, which lost 3 bases and 6 bases, there was a span of 12 bases. The CDR3 DNA sequence: TGTGCCAGTAGTATGCTCTGGGATGCTCAGCCCCAGCATTTT. Translated: CASSMLWDAQPQHF.

This clonotype was seen a few times. The chain has TRBV19 and TRBJ1-1, with a tentative D call TRBD1 (5 bases). Trimming took off 8 bases at V and 3 bases at J, with 16 bases between the two ends. The germline V gene encodes CDR1 LNHDA and CDR2 SQIVND (reference sequence). The CDR3 spans 14 residues. CDR3 amino acids: CASDSPGMDTEAFF. CDR3 nucleotides: TGTGCCAGTGATAGCCCAGGGATGGACACTGAAGCTTTCTTT.

The V gene is TRBV7-3, the J gene TRBJ2-2, with D possibly being TRBD2 (6 bases). CDR1 and CDR2 (germline): SGHTA, FQGTGA. V shed 5 bases and J shed 6 bases, with 19 bases lying between them. There are 16 residues in the CDR3. DNA for the CDR3: TGTGCCAGCAGCCCTGGACTAACCCTCGGGGCCGGGGAGCTGTTTTTT. This encodes CASSPGLTLGAGELFF.

This chain links TRBV20-1 with TRBJ2-7; D might be TRBD2 (6 bases). Germline CDR1 and CDR2: DFQATT and SNEGSKA (reference sequence). The length of the CDR3 is 17 residues. V gave up 0 bases and J gave up 2 bases, with 20 bases separating them. CDR3 in DNA: TGCAGTGCTAGAGATCGAGATGAAACTAGCTACCCCTACGAGCAGTACTTC. It codes for CSARDRDETSYPYEQYF.

This clonotype was counted ten times or more. J is TRBJ2-3 and V is TRBV7-9; 10 positions match TRBD2. V was pared by 0 bases and J by 3 bases, with 3 bases of the junction left unmatched. The CDR3 sequence is 16 residues long. Germline V gene lookup returns CDR1 SEHNR and CDR2 FQNEAQ (reference sequence). CDR3: CASSLALAGVTDTQYF. The CDR3 DNA sequence: TGTGCCAGCAGCTTAGCGCTAGCGGGAGTTACAGATACGCAGTATTTT.

The V call is TRBV4-1, the J call TRBJ2-7; D uncertain. CDR3 length equals 13 residues. Germline V lookup: CDR1 MGHRA, CDR2 YSYEKL. Trimming shortened V by 0 bases and J by 4 bases, and 7 bases separated the two germline ends. CDR3 sequence: CASSQEWGYEQYF. As DNA, the CDR3 is TGCGCCAGCAGCCAAGAGTGGGGTTACGAGCAGTACTTC.

Concerning this clonotype: Compared with germline, one end of the junction differs, possibly owing to a read error. The chain has TRBV6-1 and TRBJ2-3; 8 positions agree with TRBD2. Germline V CDR1 and CDR2: MNHNS, SASEGT. This CDR3 is 14 amino acids long. CDR3 amino acids: CASRTRTSIDTQYF. DNA of the CDR3: TGTGCCAGCAGAACTCGGACTAGCATAGATACGCAGTATTTT.

This clonotype has only a few counts. The chain has TRBV7-9 and TRBJ2-6; D is ambiguous. The germline V and J ends were trimmed by 4 bases and 6 bases, with 7 bases remaining between them. The CDR3 is 13 amino acids. CDR1 and CDR2 (germline): SEHNR, FQNEAQ (reference sequence). In nucleotides, the CDR3 is TGTGCCAGCAGCTCCAACATGGCCAACGTCCTGACTTTC. Translation gives CASSSNMANVLTF.

The rearrangement links TRBV11-2 to TRBJ2-3; D perhaps matches TRBD1 (6 bases). The CDR3 has 13 residues. Germline lookup yields CDR1 SGHAT and CDR2 FQNNGV. V shed 3 bases and J shed 4 bases, with 8 bases lying between them. Here the CDR3 reads CASSFTGSDTQYF. The CDR3 coding sequence is TGTGCCAGCAGCTTTACAGGGTCAGATACGCAGTATTTT.

The table lists this clonotype with a few counts. A read error is possible here, since a much larger clone lies one base away. The genes are TRBV20-1 and TRBJ2-4, with TRBD2 matching over 11 bases. The CDR3 totals 18 residues. Trimming cost V 1 base and J 13 bases; bases outside gene matches: 21. Germline lookup yields CDR1 DFQATT and CDR2 SNEGSKA (reference sequence). This CDR3 is CSARVTSGGLSSYNEQYF. CDR3 bases: TGCAGTGCTAGAGTCACTAGCGGGGGATTAAGCTCCTACAATGAGCAGTACTTC.